The rows below give T cell receptor beta chains drawn from one sample of a study of CD8 T cells in Susac syndrome. TCRdb ran MiXCR on the immunoSEQ multiplex PCR reads and lists one entry per CDR3 protein. Here the sample spans about 290,000 distinct CDR3 sequences, around 91% being singletons. The sequenced sample was CD8+ T cells from PBMCs. Receptor source: a human donor with multiple sclerosis. Both conserved end residues are part of each CDR3. The D gene is left open where the match is weak. Some rows mark clone size as missing; the rest say once, few, many or name a class of expanded clone.

CDR3,DNA,V,J,size,D
CASSRAKFRDRSYEQYF,TGTGCCAGCAGCAGGGCCAAATTCCGGGACAGGTCCTACGAGCAGTACTTC,TRBV21-1,TRBJ2-7,.,.
CASSLTGGGPYEQYF,TGTGCCAGCAGCTTAACCGGGGGGGGCCCCTACGAGCAGTACTTC,TRBV7-2,TRBJ2-7,.,TRBD2
CAWTTGLYTEAFF,TGTGCCTGGACCACGGGACTTTACACTGAAGCTTTCTTT,TRBV30,TRBJ1-1,.,.
CATSDSQRPNEQFF,TGTGCCACCAGTGATTCCCAGCGTCCCAATGAGCAGTTCTTC,TRBV24-1,TRBJ2-1,.,.
CSAGYSGTSGRSTDTQYF,TGCAGTGCTGGATATTCGGGGACTAGCGGGAGGAGCACAGATACGCAGTATTTT,TRBV20-1,TRBJ2-3,.,TRBD2
CASSVGASGLNEQFF,TGTGCCAGTTCAGTTGGGGCTAGCGGCCTCAATGAGCAGTTCTTC,TRBV19,TRBJ2-1,.,TRBD2
CASSLAPTGRLRQETQYF,TGCGCCAGCAGCTTGGCCCCGACAGGGCGGTTGAGGCAAGAGACCCAGTACTTC,TRBV5-1,TRBJ2-5,.,TRBD1
CSVAEGDGLYEQYF,TGCAGCGTCGCAGAGGGGGACGGACTTTACGAGCAGTACTTC,TRBV29-1,TRBJ2-7,once,.
CASSLALGSPNEQFF,TGTGCCAGCAGCTTAGCGCTAGGCAGTCCCAATGAGCAGTTCTTC,TRBV7-2,TRBJ2-1,.,.
CASSLGLAKNIQYF,TGTGCCAGCAGTTTAGGACTAGCCAAAAACATTCAGTACTTC,TRBV5-6,TRBJ2-4,few,.
CASRGKGDYTGELFF,TGTGCCAGCAGGGGGAAGGGGGATTACACCGGGGAGCTGTTTTTT,TRBV2,TRBJ2-2,.,.
CASTSYNEQFF,TGTGCCAGCACGTCCTACAATGAGCAGTTCTTC,TRBV6-1,TRBJ2-1,.,.
CASSFGGGNYEQYF,TGTGCCAGCAGCTTCGGTGGGGGCAACTACGAGCAGTACTTC,TRBV7-3,TRBJ2-7,.,.
CSASWTSGTLSYEQYF,TGCAGTGCTAGTTGGACTAGCGGGACCCTCTCCTACGAGCAGTACTTC,TRBV20-1,TRBJ2-7,.,TRBD2
CASSNQGANSYEQYF,TGTGCCAGCAGCAACCAGGGGGCCAACTCCTACGAGCAGTACTTC,TRBV7-9,TRBJ2-7,.,TRBD1
CASSFGQGGFNEQFF,TGTGCCAGCAGCTTCGGACAGGGTGGATTCAATGAGCAGTTCTTC,TRBV7-2,TRBJ2-1,.,TRBD1
CASSQGPGQGELFF,TGTGCCAGCAGCCAAGGCCCGGGACAGGGGGAGCTGTTTTTT,TRBV3-1,TRBJ2-2,.,TRBD1
CATSRVPGTYSNQPQHF,TGTGCCACCAGCAGAGTTCCCGGGACTTATAGCAATCAGCCCCAGCATTTT,TRBV15,TRBJ1-5,.,.
CASSSHTVTEQYF,TGTGCCAGCAGTTCCCATACGGTTACAGAGCAGTACTTC,TRBV27,TRBJ2-7,.,.
CASSLITASSTDTQYF,TGTGCCAGCAGCTTAATAACAGCCAGTAGCACAGATACGCAGTATTTT,TRBV11-1,TRBJ2-3,.,.
CASSQELGDGSMGEQYF,TGCGCCAGCAGCCAAGAGCTCGGGGACGGATCTATGGGAGAGCAGTACTTC,TRBV4-3,TRBJ2-7,.,.
CAWSVVGDNEQFF,TGTGCCTGGAGTGTAGTAGGGGACAATGAGCAGTTCTTC,TRBV30,TRBJ2-1,.,.
CASGLSLGANEQFF,TGTGCTAGTGGTTTGTCCCTAGGAGCCAATGAGCAGTTCTTC,TRBV12-5,TRBJ2-1,.,.
CATSDFSGTSQETQYF,TGTGCCACCAGTGACTTTAGCGGGACATCACAAGAGACCCAGTACTTC,TRBV24-1,TRBJ2-5,.,TRBD2
CASSSPFRDILDGYTF,TGTGCCAGCAGCTCACCCTTCCGGGACATCCTCGATGGCTACACCTTC,TRBV11-2,TRBJ1-2,.,.
CASRAGHSTDTQYF,TGTGCCAGTAGGGCGGGACATAGCACAGATACGCAGTATTTT,TRBV27,TRBJ2-3,once,.
CAGTQQGNNEQFF,TGTGCCGGGACCCAACAGGGAAACAATGAGCAGTTCTTC,TRBV21-1,TRBJ2-1,.,.
CASSIYRNQPQHF,TGTGCCAGTAGTATATACCGAAATCAGCCCCAGCATTTT,TRBV19,TRBJ1-5,once,.
CASSHTPRDSDSNQPQHF,TGTGCCAGCAGTCACACGCCCCGGGACAGCGATAGCAATCAGCCCCAGCATTTT,TRBV2,TRBJ1-5,.,TRBD1
CASSLWATDTQYF,TGTGCCAGCAGTTTATGGGCCACAGATACGCAGTATTTT,TRBV27,TRBJ2-3,few,.
CASSQDSVSRGREKLFF,TGTGCCAGCAGCCAAGACTCGGTGTCCAGGGGGCGAGAAAAACTGTTTTTT,TRBV14,TRBJ1-4,.,TRBD1
CASSLDRSLGSYNSPLHF,TGTGCCAGCAGTTTAGACAGGTCCCTCGGCTCCTATAATTCACCCCTCCACTTT,TRBV12-3/TRBV12-4,TRBJ1-6,once,.
CSAPDREFTGELFF,TGCAGTGCACCGGACAGGGAATTCACCGGGGAGCTGTTTTTT,TRBV20-1,TRBJ2-2,.,TRBD1
CAWSAGQGAYNEQFF,TGTGCCTGGAGTGCAGGCCAGGGGGCGTACAATGAGCAGTTCTTC,TRBV30,TRBJ2-1,.,TRBD1
CSVGPTFGREQFF,TGCAGCGTTGGACCGACATTTGGTCGCGAGCAGTTCTTC,TRBV29-1,TRBJ2-1,.,.
CASSPPGTGEGETQYF,TGTGCCAGCAGCCCTCCGGGGACAGGAGAGGGAGAGACCCAGTACTTC,TRBV2,TRBJ2-5,.,TRBD1
CASSPTYRDAVPTVDTQYF,TGTGCCAGCAGCCCAACCTACCGGGACGCCGTTCCCACTGTGGATACGCAGTATTTT,TRBV11-2,TRBJ2-3,.,.
CASSLCFPGASNQPQHF,TGTGCCAGCAGTTTATGCTTTCCAGGGGCTAGCAATCAGCCCCAGCATTTT,TRBV27,TRBJ1-5,.,.
CASSPLAGANTGELFF,TGTGCCAGCAGCCCTTTAGCGGGGGCGAACACCGGGGAGCTGTTTTTT,TRBV7-8,TRBJ2-2,.,TRBD2
CSARDMGTQYF,TGCAGTGCTAGAGATATGGGGACCCAGTACTTC,TRBV20-1,TRBJ2-5,.,.
CASSQVAANYGYTF,TGCGCCAGCAGCCAAGTCGCGGCTAACTATGGCTACACCTTC,TRBV4-1,TRBJ1-2,.,.
CASSVGGGVYEQYF,TGTGCCAGCAGCGTAGGAGGGGGGGTCTACGAGCAGTACTTC,TRBV9,TRBJ2-7,.,.
CASSPIWEDQETQYF,TGTGCCAGCAGTCCGATATGGGAGGACCAAGAGACCCAGTACTTC,TRBV2,TRBJ2-5,.,.
CASSFPSGVGTDTQYF,TGTGCCAGCAGCTTCCCTAGCGGGGTAGGAACAGATACGCAGTATTTT,TRBV7-9,TRBJ2-3,.,TRBD2
CASSVGANEKLFF,TGTGCCAGCAGCGTAGGTGCAAATGAAAAACTGTTTTTT,TRBV9,TRBJ1-4,.,.
CASSLAGGRETQYF,TGTGCCAGCAGCTTAGCAGGGGGTCGGGAGACCCAGTACTTC,TRBV7-9,TRBJ2-5,.,.
CATQTGTGGTDTQYF,TGTGCCACCCAAACCGGGACAGGGGGCACAGATACGCAGTATTTT,TRBV10-3,TRBJ2-3,.,TRBD1
CASSSPGQSYDYTF,TGTGCCAGCAGCTCGCCGGGACAGAGCTATGACTACACCTTC,TRBV7-2,TRBJ1-2,.,TRBD1